A selection of T cell receptor beta chains follows, all from one sample in a study of T cell responses to AZD1222 COVID-19 vaccine. Method: immunoSEQ multiplex PCR; TCRdb's copy keeps in-frame clones and lacks some. The sample contains 70,000 to 90,000 clones, around 85% of which appear only once. This material consisted of peripheral blood, taken 28 days after the second AZD1222 dose. These receptors were collected from an adult who received the AZD1222 COVID-19 vaccine. Each CDR3 is given with its conserved first and last residue. D genes are given only for firm matches. Clone size appears in some rows only: once, few, many, or a class for an expanded clone.

>TRBV7-6|.|TRBJ2-5|.
TGTGCCAGCAGCTCACCTCGGGAGAGGGGAGGAGAGACCCAGTACTTC
CASSSPRERGGETQYF
>TRBV19|.|TRBJ1-3|.
TGTGCCAGTAGTGCCGAGCCTGGAAACACCATATATTTT
CASSAEPGNTIYF
>TRBV28|.|TRBJ1-4|TRBD1
TGTGCCAGCAGGGTAACAGGGGTGGCTAATGAAAAACTGTTTTTT
CASRVTGVANEKLFF
>TRBV24-1|.|TRBJ2-1|TRBD2
TGTGCCACCAGCCGGGGACTAGCGGGAGGGCTTTACAATGAGCAGTTCTTC
CATSRGLAGGLYNEQFF
>TRBV27|.|TRBJ1-2|TRBD1
TGTGCCAGCAGTTCACAGGGGGCTTCTGGCTACACCTTC
CASSSQGASGYTF
>TRBV5-8|once|TRBJ1-1|.
TGTGCCAGCAGCTTGGGAGGGGTCACTGAAGCTTTCTTT
CASSLGGVTEAFF
>TRBV7-2|.|TRBJ1-1|.
TGTGCCAGCAGCTTAGTCTCTGCAGCGAACACTGAAGCTTTCTTT
CASSLVSAANTEAFF
>TRBV11-3|.|TRBJ1-2|.
TGTGCCAGCAGCAGGGTAGGGCGAGGGAACAGCCGCTATGGCTACACCTTC
CASSRVGRGNSRYGYTF
>TRBV28|.|TRBJ1-2|.
TGTGCCAGCAGTTTAGGGCAGACCTTAAGTGGCTACACCTTC
CASSLGQTLSGYTF
>TRBV24-1|few|TRBJ2-1|.
TGTGCCACCAGTGATTTGTACGGGGCGGATGACAATGAGCAGTTCTTC
CATSDLYGADDNEQFF
>TRBV18|once|TRBJ1-3|.
TGTGCCAGCTCGCCTCCGGGAACAAACACCATATATTTT
CASSPPGTNTIYF
>TRBV19|.|TRBJ1-2|TRBD1
TGTGCCAGTAGGTATCTAACAGGGGAGGACTATGGCTACACCTTC
CASRYLTGEDYGYTF
>TRBV7-9|.|TRBJ1-4|TRBD1
TGTGCCAGCAGTACCCCCCCGGGGACAGAAATGAGTTTT
CASSTPPGTEMSF
>TRBV7-2|.|TRBJ1-5|.
TGTGCCAGCAGCTTCCAAGGTCCGGGTCAGCCCCAGCATTTT
CASSFQGPGQPQHF
>TRBV5-4|once|TRBJ1-2|.
TGTGCCAGCAGCTTGGCCGGATCAGCGGCCGTGTCTAACTATGGCTACACCTTC
CASSLAGSAAVSNYGYTF
>TRBV5-8|.|TRBJ1-5|.
TGTGCCAGCAGCTTGGGAGGGGCAGGCTATCAGCCCCAGCATTTT
CASSLGGAGYQPQHF
>TRBV6-1|.|TRBJ1-1|.
TGTGCCAGCAGTGAGAGGGAAATCACTGAAGCTTTCTTT
CASSEREITEAFF
>TRBV7-2|.|TRBJ2-1|TRBD2
TGTGCCAGCAGCTTTCAGGCCGGAGCGGGAGTAGGTTACAATGAGCAGTTCTTC
CASSFQAGAGVGYNEQFF
>TRBV6-4|.|TRBJ2-3|TRBD2
TGTGCCAGCAGCATTCTAGCGGGAGTTCGAACAGATACGCAGTATTTT
CASSILAGVRTDTQYF
>TRBV10-2|.|TRBJ1-5|.
TGCGCCAGCAGTGAGCGGGACTGGGCCGGTCAGCCCCAGCATTTT
CASSERDWAGQPQHF
>TRBV10-1|.|TRBJ1-1|.
TGCGCCAGCAGTGAGTCCCCCCTTGCCACTGAAGCTTTCTTT
CASSESPLATEAFF
>TRBV6-2/TRBV6-3|.|TRBJ1-5|.
TGTGCCAGCACCCCGCGCGGGGCAGGGAATCAGCCCCAGCATTTT
CASTPRGAGNQPQHF